A selection of T cell receptor beta chains follows, all from one sample in a study of cytomegalovirus exposure and HLA in healthy donors. Using immunoSEQ multiplex PCR, the repertoire was profiled, and TCRdb retains in-frame clones only, with some absent. The sample lists a few hundred thousand clones, about nine tenths occurring once. The sample was PBMCs. The receptors derive from a girl aged 2 to 9 in good health and CMV-seronegative. CDR3s include the opening cysteine and the closing phenylalanine or tryptophan. D genes are given only for firm matches. Expanded clones are given a class, and other clones once, few, many or no size at all.

J gene: TRBJ1-6; clone size: -; D gene: -; V gene: TRBV5-4; CDR3 protein: CASSLSQGYNSPLHF; CDR3 DNA: TGTGCCAGCAGCTTGTCACAGGGCTATAATTCACCCCTCCACTTT
J gene: TRBJ1-5; clone size: -; D gene: -; V gene: TRBV6-6; CDR3 protein: CASSDPTTINQPQHF; CDR3 DNA: TGTGCCAGCAGTGACCCTACTACTATCAATCAGCCCCAGCATTTT
J gene: TRBJ1-2; clone size: -; D gene: -; V gene: TRBV9; CDR3 protein: CASSVGAGQSYGYTF; CDR3 DNA: TGTGCCAGCAGCGTAGGCGCAGGACAATCCTATGGCTACACCTTC
J gene: TRBJ2-1; clone size: -; D gene: TRBD2; V gene: TRBV5-1; CDR3 protein: CASSYPRGGSAANEQFF; CDR3 DNA: TGCGCCAGCAGCTATCCCCGGGGCGGGAGTGCGGCCAATGAGCAGTTCTTC
J gene: TRBJ1-2; clone size: few; D gene: -; V gene: TRBV9; CDR3 protein: CASSVIGGQTPGYTF; CDR3 DNA: TGTGCCAGCAGCGTAATCGGGGGGCAGACCCCAGGCTACACCTTC
J gene: TRBJ1-3; clone size: few; D gene: TRBD1; V gene: TRBV25-1; CDR3 protein: CASRTQGAVDTIYF; CDR3 DNA: TGTGCCAGCAGGACACAGGGGGCTGTGGACACCATATATTTT
J gene: TRBJ1-1; clone size: -; D gene: -; V gene: TRBV5-1; CDR3 protein: CASSLASNTEAFF; CDR3 DNA: TGCGCCAGCAGCTTGGCTAGCAACACTGAAGCTTTCTTT
J gene: TRBJ1-5; clone size: -; D gene: TRBD1; V gene: TRBV28; CDR3 protein: CASRHTGVNSNQPQHF; CDR3 DNA: TGTGCCAGCAGACATACAGGGGTTAATAGCAATCAGCCCCAGCATTTT
J gene: TRBJ2-1; clone size: -; D gene: TRBD1; V gene: TRBV10-2; CDR3 protein: CASSDSGTAHNEQFF; CDR3 DNA: TGCGCCAGCAGTGATTCCGGGACAGCCCACAATGAGCAGTTCTTC
J gene: TRBJ2-2; clone size: -; D gene: -; V gene: TRBV5-4; CDR3 protein: CASSPPDGELFF; CDR3 DNA: TGTGCCAGCAGCCCCCCAGATGGGGAGCTGTTTTTT
J gene: TRBJ2-3; clone size: -; D gene: -; V gene: TRBV19; CDR3 protein: CASSPRVDTQYF; CDR3 DNA: TGTGCCAGTAGTCCACGGGTAGATACGCAGTATTTT
J gene: TRBJ1-1; clone size: -; D gene: TRBD1; V gene: TRBV19; CDR3 protein: CASRGQANTEAFF; CDR3 DNA: TGTGCCAGTAGAGGACAGGCGAACACTGAAGCTTTCTTT
J gene: TRBJ1-2; clone size: -; D gene: TRBD1; V gene: TRBV12-5; CDR3 protein: CASGLVLGQGVRYGYTF; CDR3 DNA: TGTGCTAGTGGTTTGGTACTGGGACAGGGGGTAAGGTATGGCTACACCTTC
J gene: TRBJ1-5; clone size: -; D gene: TRBD1; V gene: TRBV9; CDR3 protein: CASSSGQGAIGNQPQHF; CDR3 DNA: TGTGCCAGCAGCTCGGGACAGGGGGCTATCGGCAATCAGCCCCAGCATTTT
J gene: TRBJ2-1; clone size: -; D gene: -; V gene: TRBV20-1; CDR3 protein: CSARDAAAQFF; CDR3 DNA: TGCAGTGCTAGAGATGCGGCGGCGCAGTTCTTC
J gene: TRBJ1-1; clone size: -; D gene: -; V gene: TRBV19; CDR3 protein: CASSMDPAGTEAFF; CDR3 DNA: TGTGCCAGTAGTATGGACCCGGCGGGCACTGAAGCTTTCTTT
J gene: TRBJ2-3; clone size: -; D gene: -; V gene: TRBV10-3; CDR3 protein: CATWDTTTDTQYF; CDR3 DNA: TGTGCCACCTGGGACACGACCACAGATACGCAGTATTTT
J gene: TRBJ1-3; clone size: -; D gene: -; V gene: TRBV5-6; CDR3 protein: CASSLAHNGNTIYF; CDR3 DNA: TGTGCCAGCAGCTTGGCACACAACGGAAACACCATATATTTT
J gene: TRBJ2-5; clone size: -; D gene: TRBD1; V gene: TRBV12-5; CDR3 protein: CASGFGQGLETQYF; CDR3 DNA: TGTGCTAGTGGTTTCGGACAGGGGTTGGAGACCCAGTACTTC
J gene: TRBJ1-6; clone size: -; D gene: TRBD1; V gene: TRBV7-3; CDR3 protein: CASSLLGQGASPLHF; CDR3 DNA: TGTGCCAGCAGCTTACTGGGACAGGGTGCTTCACCCCTCCACTTT
J gene: TRBJ1-2; clone size: -; D gene: TRBD1; V gene: TRBV2; CDR3 protein: CASPGTGSGYTF; CDR3 DNA: TGTGCCAGCCCCGGGACAGGGTCCGGCTACACCTTC
J gene: TRBJ2-3; clone size: -; D gene: TRBD2; V gene: TRBV28; CDR3 protein: CASKRGGGTDTQYF; CDR3 DNA: TGTGCCAGTAAGCGGGGGGGCGGCACAGATACGCAGTATTTT
J gene: TRBJ2-7; clone size: -; D gene: TRBD1; V gene: TRBV6-6; CDR3 protein: CASSSGQLLYEQYF; CDR3 DNA: TGTGCCAGCAGTTCGGGACAGCTCCTCTACGAGCAGTACTTC
J gene: TRBJ1-2; clone size: -; D gene: -; V gene: TRBV2; CDR3 protein: CASSEEGANYGYTF; CDR3 DNA: TGTGCCAGCAGTGAAGAGGGGGCTAACTATGGCTACACCTTC
J gene: TRBJ1-1; clone size: -; D gene: -; V gene: TRBV14; CDR3 protein: CASSPIRGGFPEAFF; CDR3 DNA: TGTGCCAGCAGCCCCATTAGGGGGGGCTTTCCTGAAGCTTTCTTT
J gene: TRBJ1-1; clone size: once; D gene: -; V gene: TRBV4-1; CDR3 protein: CASSQEEGNTEAFF; CDR3 DNA: TGCGCCAGCAGCCAGGAGGAAGGGAACACTGAAGCTTTCTTT
J gene: TRBJ1-2; clone size: -; D gene: -; V gene: TRBV11-2; CDR3 protein: CASSSQGLGYTF; CDR3 DNA: TGTGCCAGCAGCTCTCAGGGTTTAGGCTACACCTTC
J gene: TRBJ1-1; clone size: -; D gene: -; V gene: TRBV5-6; CDR3 protein: CASSPITEKNTEAFF; CDR3 DNA: TGTGCCAGCAGTCCTATTACAGAAAAGAACACTGAAGCTTTCTTT
J gene: TRBJ2-1; clone size: -; D gene: -; V gene: TRBV21-1; CDR3 protein: CASSASGTSGVNEQFF; CDR3 DNA: TGTGCCAGCAGCGCCTCCGGGACTAGCGGGGTAAATGAGCAGTTCTTC
J gene: TRBJ2-7; clone size: -; D gene: -; V gene: TRBV19; CDR3 protein: CASSRPGSGTYEQYF; CDR3 DNA: TGTGCCAGTAGCCGCCCCGGTAGCGGAACCTACGAGCAGTACTTC
J gene: TRBJ2-7; clone size: -; D gene: -; V gene: TRBV28; CDR3 protein: CASRGLQKSYEQYF; CDR3 DNA: TGTGCCAGCAGGGGCCTCCAAAAGTCCTACGAGCAGTACTTC
J gene: TRBJ1-2; clone size: -; D gene: -; V gene: TRBV18; CDR3 protein: CASSATAGNGIDYGYTF; CDR3 DNA: TGTGCCAGCTCAGCGACAGCGGGTAATGGTATTGACTATGGCTACACCTTC
J gene: TRBJ1-5; clone size: -; D gene: -; V gene: TRBV9; CDR3 protein: CASSVEVYGLVSNQPQHF; CDR3 DNA: TGTGCCAGCAGCGTAGAAGTGTACGGACTCGTTAGCAATCAGCCCCAGCATTTT
J gene: TRBJ2-5; clone size: -; D gene: -; V gene: TRBV5-5; CDR3 protein: CASSLLFSGLGQETQYF; CDR3 DNA: TGTGCCAGCAGCTTGTTATTTTCGGGACTGGGTCAAGAGACCCAGTACTTC
J gene: TRBJ2-3; clone size: -; D gene: TRBD1; V gene: TRBV29-1; CDR3 protein: CSAQPGTDSTDTQYF; CDR3 DNA: TGCAGCGCACAACCCGGGACAGACTCCACAGATACGCAGTATTTT
J gene: TRBJ2-5; clone size: -; D gene: TRBD1; V gene: TRBV2; CDR3 protein: CASRDRDAETQYF; CDR3 DNA: TGTGCCAGCAGAGACAGGGATGCGGAGACCCAGTACTTC
J gene: TRBJ2-2; clone size: -; D gene: -; V gene: TRBV19; CDR3 protein: CAIRQNTGELFF; CDR3 DNA: TGTGCCATAAGACAGAACACCGGGGAGCTGTTTTTT
J gene: TRBJ2-7; clone size: -; D gene: TRBD2; V gene: TRBV5-1; CDR3 protein: CASSLALAGSYEQYF; CDR3 DNA: TGCGCCAGCAGCTTGGCCCTAGCGGGGTCCTACGAGCAGTACTTC
J gene: TRBJ2-3; clone size: -; D gene: -; V gene: TRBV4-1; CDR3 protein: CASSQRDWAGDTQYF; CDR3 DNA: TGCGCCAGCAGCCAACGGGACTGGGCAGGGGATACGCAGTATTTT
J gene: TRBJ2-2; clone size: -; D gene: TRBD2; V gene: TRBV4-1; CDR3 protein: CASKGGPSGRAGELFF; CDR3 DNA: TGCGCCAGCAAAGGGGGCCCTAGCGGGAGGGCCGGGGAGCTGTTTTTT
J gene: TRBJ1-6; clone size: -; D gene: TRBD1; V gene: TRBV19; CDR3 protein: CASSAGGITIGSPLHF; CDR3 DNA: TGTGCCAGTAGTGCAGGGGGAATAACCATAGGTTCACCCCTCCACTTT
J gene: TRBJ2-1; clone size: once; D gene: -; V gene: TRBV13; CDR3 protein: CASSLDRVSYNEQFF; CDR3 DNA: TGTGCCAGCAGCTTAGACAGGGTCTCCTACAATGAGCAGTTCTTC